This T cell receptor beta chain was sequenced for a study of cytomegalovirus exposure and HLA in healthy donors. The overall study: The study placed approximately 81% of its approximately 400 genotyped donors in the Caucasian-associated ancestry cluster.

Amplification used 60 Vbeta primers and 13 Jbeta primers. Some clones are missing from TCRdb's copy, which holds only in-frame ones; the method was immunoSEQ multiplex PCR. The sample lists around 130,000 clones, 75% to 90% occurring once. Trimming removed 0 bases from V and 8 bases from J; junction bases left unmatched: 6. The germline V gene encodes CDR1 SGHRS and CDR2 YFSETQ. This CDR3 spans 15 amino acids. Findings of the study overall: As a later analysis showed, a missense DCLRE1C variant was linked to trimming of TCR beta V- and J-genes. A later analysis revealed that TCR association rates differed between HLA loci, peaking at DRB1 and bottoming out at HLA-C. The study flagged approximately 180 TCR beta chains as cytomegalovirus-associated.

Points on this clone: Its antigen is currently unknown.

The TCR sequence derives from a woman aged 30 to 39 in good health and CMV-seropositive. The genes are TRBV5-1 and TRBJ2-1; 9 bases line up with TRBD2. Input material: PBMCs. CDR3 sequence reads: CASSLESGGLYEQFF. The CDR3 DNA follows: TGCGCCAGCAGCTTGGAAAGCGGGGGGTTGTATGAGCAGTTCTTC.